This T cell receptor (beta chain) came from a study of monozygotic twins with inflammatory bowel disease. Findings and limits, study-wide: TCRbeta inverse Simpson diversity was decreased in IBD patients versus healthy co-twins.

No DNA is given; TCRdb re-called the 5' RACE reads and lists each CDR3 protein once. Recorded for this sample: 200,000 to 250,000 distinct CDR3 sequences. For this clonotype: Its antigen is still unknown.

The CDR3 consists of 11 residues. The germline V gene encodes CDR1 PRHDT and CDR2 FYEKMQ (reference sequence). This chain connects TRBV13 to TRBJ2-7. The material sequenced was blood. The receptor was derived from a human donor with ulcerative colitis or Crohn's disease, or a healthy co-twin of an affected twin (not recorded which). CDR3 residues: CASSHGWEQYF.